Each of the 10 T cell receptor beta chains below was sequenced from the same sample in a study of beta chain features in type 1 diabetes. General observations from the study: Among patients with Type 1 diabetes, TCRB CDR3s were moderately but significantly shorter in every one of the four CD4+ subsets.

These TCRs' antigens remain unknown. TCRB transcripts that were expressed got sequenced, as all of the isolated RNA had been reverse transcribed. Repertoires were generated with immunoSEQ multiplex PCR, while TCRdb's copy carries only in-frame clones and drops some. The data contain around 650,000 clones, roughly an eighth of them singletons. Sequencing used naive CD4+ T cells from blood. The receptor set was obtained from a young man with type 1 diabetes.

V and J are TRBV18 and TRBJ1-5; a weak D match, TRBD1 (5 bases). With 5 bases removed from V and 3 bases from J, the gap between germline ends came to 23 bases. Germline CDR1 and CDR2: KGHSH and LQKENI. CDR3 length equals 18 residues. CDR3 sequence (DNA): TGTGCCAGCTCATCGTACTCCGGGACGGGGGTCGACAATCAGCCCCAGCATTTT. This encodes CASSSYSGTGVDNQPQHF.

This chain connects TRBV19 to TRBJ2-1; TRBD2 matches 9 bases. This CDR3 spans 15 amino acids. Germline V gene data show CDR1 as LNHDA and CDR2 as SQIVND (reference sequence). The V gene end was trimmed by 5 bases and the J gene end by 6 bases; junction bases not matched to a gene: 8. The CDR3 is CASSDLAGARNEQFF. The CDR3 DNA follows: TGTGCCAGTAGTGACTTAGCGGGGGCGCGCAATGAGCAGTTCTTC.

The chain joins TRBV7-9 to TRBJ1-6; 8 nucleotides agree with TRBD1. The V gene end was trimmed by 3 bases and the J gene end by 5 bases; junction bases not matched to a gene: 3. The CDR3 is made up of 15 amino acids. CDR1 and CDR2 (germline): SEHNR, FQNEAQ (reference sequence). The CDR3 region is CASSLGQVDNSPLHF. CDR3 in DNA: TGTGCCAGCAGCTTGGGACAGGTCGATAATTCACCCCTCCACTTT.

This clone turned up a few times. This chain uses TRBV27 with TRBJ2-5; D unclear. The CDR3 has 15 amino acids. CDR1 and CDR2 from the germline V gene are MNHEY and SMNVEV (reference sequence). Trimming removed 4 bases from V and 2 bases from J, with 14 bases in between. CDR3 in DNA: TGTGCCAGCAGTTCGATGGCAGATACGCAAGAGACCCAGTACTTC. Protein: CASSSMADTQETQYF.

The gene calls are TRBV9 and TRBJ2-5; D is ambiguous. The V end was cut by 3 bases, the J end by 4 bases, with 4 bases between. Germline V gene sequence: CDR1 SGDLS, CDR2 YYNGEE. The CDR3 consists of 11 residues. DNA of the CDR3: TGTGCCAGCAGCGCCTCAGAGACCCAGTACTTC. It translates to CASSASETQYF.

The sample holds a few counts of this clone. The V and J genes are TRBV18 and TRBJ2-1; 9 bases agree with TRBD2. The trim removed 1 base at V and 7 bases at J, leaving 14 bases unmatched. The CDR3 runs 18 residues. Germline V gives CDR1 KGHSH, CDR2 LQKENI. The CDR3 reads CASSPLRASGARWNEQFF. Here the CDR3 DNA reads TGTGCCAGCTCACCACTCAGAGCTAGCGGGGCTCGTTGGAATGAGCAGTTCTTC.

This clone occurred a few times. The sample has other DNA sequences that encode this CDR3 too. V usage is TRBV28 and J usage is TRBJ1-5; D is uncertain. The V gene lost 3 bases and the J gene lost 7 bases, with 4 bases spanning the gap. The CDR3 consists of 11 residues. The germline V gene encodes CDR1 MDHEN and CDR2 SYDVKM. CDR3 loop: CASSLGQPQHF. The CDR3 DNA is TGTGCCAGCAGTTTGGGGCAGCCCCAGCATTTT.

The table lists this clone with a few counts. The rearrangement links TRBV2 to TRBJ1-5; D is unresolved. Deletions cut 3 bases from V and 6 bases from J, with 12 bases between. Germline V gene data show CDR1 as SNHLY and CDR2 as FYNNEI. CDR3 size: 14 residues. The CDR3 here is CASSDIPGRQPQHF. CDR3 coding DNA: TGTGCCAGCAGTGACATCCCCGGACGTCAGCCCCAGCATTTT.

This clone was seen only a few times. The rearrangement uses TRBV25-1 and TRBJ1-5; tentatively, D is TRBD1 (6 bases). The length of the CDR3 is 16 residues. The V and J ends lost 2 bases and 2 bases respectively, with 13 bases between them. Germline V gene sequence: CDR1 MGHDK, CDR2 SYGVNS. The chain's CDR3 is CASSESGGLGNQPQHF. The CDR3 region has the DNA TGTGCCAGCAGTGAAAGCGGGGGCTTAGGCAATCAGCCCCAGCATTTT.

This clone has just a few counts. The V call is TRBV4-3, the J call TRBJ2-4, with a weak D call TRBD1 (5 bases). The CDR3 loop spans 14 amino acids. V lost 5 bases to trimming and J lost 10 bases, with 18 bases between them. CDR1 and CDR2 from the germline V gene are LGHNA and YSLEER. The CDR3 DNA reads TGCGCCAGCAGCATACTACTTCAGGGAATGATTCAGTACTTC. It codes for CASSILLQGMIQYF.